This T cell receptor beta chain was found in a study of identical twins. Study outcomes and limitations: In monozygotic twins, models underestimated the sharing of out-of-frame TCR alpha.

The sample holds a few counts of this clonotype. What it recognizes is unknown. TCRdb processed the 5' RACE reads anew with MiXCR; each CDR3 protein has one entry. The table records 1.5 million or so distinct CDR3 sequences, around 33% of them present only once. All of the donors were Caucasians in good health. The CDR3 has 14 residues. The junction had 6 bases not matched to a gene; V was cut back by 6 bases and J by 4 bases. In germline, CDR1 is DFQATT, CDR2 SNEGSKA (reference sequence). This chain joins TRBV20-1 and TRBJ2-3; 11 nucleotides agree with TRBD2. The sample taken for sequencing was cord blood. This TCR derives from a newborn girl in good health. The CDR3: CSAQTSGAPDTQYF. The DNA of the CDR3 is TGCAGTGCCCAGACTAGCGGGGCCCCAGATACGCAGTATTTT.